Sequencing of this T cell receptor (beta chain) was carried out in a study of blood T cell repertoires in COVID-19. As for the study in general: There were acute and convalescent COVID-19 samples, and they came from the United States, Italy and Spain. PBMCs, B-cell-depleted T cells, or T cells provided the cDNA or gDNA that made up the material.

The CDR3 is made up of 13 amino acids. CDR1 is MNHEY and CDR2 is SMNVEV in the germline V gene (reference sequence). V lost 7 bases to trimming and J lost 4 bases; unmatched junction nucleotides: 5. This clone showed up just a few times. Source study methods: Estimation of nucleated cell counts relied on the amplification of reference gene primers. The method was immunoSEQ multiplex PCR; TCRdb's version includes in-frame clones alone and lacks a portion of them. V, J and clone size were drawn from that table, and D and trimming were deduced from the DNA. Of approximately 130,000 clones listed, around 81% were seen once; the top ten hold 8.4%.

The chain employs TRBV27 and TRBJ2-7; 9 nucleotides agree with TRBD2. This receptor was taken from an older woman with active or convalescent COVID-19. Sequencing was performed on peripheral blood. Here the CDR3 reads CASKRGAGYEQYV. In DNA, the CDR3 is TGTGCCAGCAAGCGGGGGGCCGGATACGAGCAGTACGTC.